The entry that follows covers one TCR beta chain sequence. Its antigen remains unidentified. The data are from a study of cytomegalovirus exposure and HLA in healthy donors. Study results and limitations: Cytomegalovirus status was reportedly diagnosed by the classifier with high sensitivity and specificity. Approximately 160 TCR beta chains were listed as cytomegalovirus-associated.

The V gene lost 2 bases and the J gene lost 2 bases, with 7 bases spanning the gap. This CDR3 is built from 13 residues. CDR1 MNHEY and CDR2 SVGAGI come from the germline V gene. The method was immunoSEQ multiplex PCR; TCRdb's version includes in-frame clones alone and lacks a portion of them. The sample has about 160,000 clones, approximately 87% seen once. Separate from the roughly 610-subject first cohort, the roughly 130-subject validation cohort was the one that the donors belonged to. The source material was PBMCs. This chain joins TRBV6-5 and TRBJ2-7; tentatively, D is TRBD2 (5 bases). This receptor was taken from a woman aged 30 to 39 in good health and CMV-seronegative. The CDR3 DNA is TGTGCCAGCAGTTACGCCGGGGCCTACGAGCAGTACTTC. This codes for CASSYAGAYEQYF.